The rows below give T cell receptor beta chains drawn from one sample of a study of cytomegalovirus exposure and HLA in healthy donors. The assay was immunoSEQ multiplex PCR, and TCRdb's table has in-frame clones only and misses some. The sample includes approximately 190,000 clones, around 86% of them seen just once. What was sequenced was PBMCs. The receptors here all came from a man between 35 and 55 years old in good health and CMV-seropositive. The conserved cysteine and the conserved F or W are not part of the CDR3 here. A D gene is named only where the DNA matches it firmly. Some rows mark clone size as missing; the rest say once, few, many or name a class of expanded clone.

once TRBV29-1 TRBD1 12 SVTQGANGNEQF
. TRBV7-8 TRBD2 13 ASSPARTRYYEQY
. TRBV7-2 . 10 ASSLRADTQY
. TRBV5-6 TRBD2 12 ASSYGGARDEQY
. TRBV19 . 12 AGAEGSSNQPQH
. TRBV5-1 . 11 ASSLEGASELF
. TRBV15 TRBD1 16 ATSSPQGASSGANVLT
. TRBV9 TRBD2 13 ASSEGLAASYEQY
. TRBV4-3 . 14 ASSQATSGGGTEAF
once TRBV10-2 TRBD1 10 ATISGGTEAF
. TRBV6-5 . 9 ASRGGNGYT
. TRBV19 . 13 ASSIEQAPSFGQY
. TRBV27 TRBD1 12 ASSLSGQTYEQY
. TRBV5-1 . 14 ASCIPVGGPNTEAF
. TRBV11-3 TRBD2 14 ASSLDSGVGTGELF
once TRBV7-9 . 11 ASSYSPHQPQH
. TRBV6-5 TRBD1 13 ASSYAGTGADEQY
. TRBV5-5 TRBD1 13 ASSPDPRGRDGYT
. TRBV28 TRBD1 12 ASRLTGGAGGYT
. TRBV2 TRBD2 14 ASSYGGSGGDYEQY
. TRBV4-1 TRBD2 14 ASSPGQRGDTGELF
. TRBV7-6 . 14 ASSLVGGGLDNEQF
. TRBV9 . 12 ASSVDPGATEAF